Shown below are 27 T cell receptor beta chains from a single sample sequenced in a study of T cell responses to AZD1222 COVID-19 vaccine. This table comes from immunoSEQ multiplex PCR, and its TCRdb copy is limited to in-frame clones, with some not included. The table lists around 160,000 clones, about 90% of them singletons. The sequencing used peripheral blood, collected 28 days after the second AZD1222 dose. The source is an adult who received the AZD1222 COVID-19 vaccine.

The chain joins TRBV5-1 to TRBJ2-7, with D possibly TRBD1 on 6 matching bases. CDR1 is SGHRS and CDR2 is YFSETQ in the germline V gene. V was trimmed by 2 bases and J by 5 bases, leaving 17 bases between them. CDR3 length: 15 amino acids. The DNA for the CDR3 is TGCGCCAGCAGCTTTTACAGGGCGGAACTCAACGAGCAGTACTTC. It is translated as CASSFYRAELNEQYF.

The chain uses TRBV12-3 or TRBV12-4 and TRBJ1-2; D remains ambiguous. V lost 6 bases, J lost 2 bases, and 10 bases lay in between. This CDR3 is built from 13 residues. The chain's CDR3 is CASSAGSNYGYTF. For the CDR3, the DNA is TGTGCCAGCAGCGCAGGATCGAACTATGGCTACACCTTC.

The rearrangement links TRBV7-8 to TRBJ1-3; TRBD1 is a possible D gene (6 bases). The CDR3 is made up of 14 amino acids. Trimming removed 0 bases at V and 4 bases at J, with 7 bases between. Germline V gene lookup returns CDR1 SGHVS and CDR2 FQNEAQ. CDR3 DNA sequence: TGTGCCAGCAGCTTAGCAGGGGGAGGAAACACCATATATTTT. Residues: CASSLAGGGNTIYF.

CDR3 bases: TGTGCCAGCAGGCTCCAGGGGAATTCACCCCTCCACTTT. It codes for CASRLQGNSPLHF. The J gene is TRBJ1-6, the V gene TRBV2, with D possibly TRBD1 on 6 matching bases. Trimming shortened V by 6 bases and J by 7 bases, and 10 bases separated the two germline ends. The CDR3 is made up of 13 amino acids. The germline V gene has CDR1 SNHLY and CDR2 FYNNEI.

This clone appeared once. Here the CDR3 reads CAISAQTGGSTDTQYF. The CDR3 DNA is TGTGCCATCAGTGCCCAGACGGGGGGCAGCACAGATACGCAGTATTTT. The V and J genes are TRBV10-3 and TRBJ2-3; D perhaps matches TRBD2 (7 bases). CDR1 and CDR2 from the germline V gene are ENHRY and SYGVKD. Trimming took off 4 bases at V and 0 bases at J, with 14 bases between the two ends. This CDR3 is built from 16 residues.

The chain uses TRBV12-5 and TRBJ1-5, with D unclear. Germline V gene sequence: CDR1 LGHNT, CDR2 FRNRAP. V gave up 0 bases and J gave up 3 bases, with 6 bases separating them. This CDR3 has 14 residues. CDR3: CASGLVADNQPQHF. CDR3 in DNA: TGTGCTAGTGGTTTGGTGGCGGACAATCAGCCCCAGCATTTT. Full variable domain (rest looked up from reference TRBV12-5 and TRBJ1-5): DARVTQTPRHKVTEMGQEVTMRCQPILGHNTVFWYRQTMMQGLELLAYFRNRAPLDDSGMPKDRFSAEMPDATLATLKIQPSEPRDSAVYFCASGLVADNQPQHFGDGTRLSIL.

CDR3 residues: CASSLGAGAGSYSPLHF. DNA of the CDR3: TGTGCCAGCAGCTTAGGGGCGGGGGCTGGTAGTTATTCACCCCTCCACTTT. This chain links TRBV13 with TRBJ1-6, with D possibly matching TRBD1 (6 bases). Germline V gives CDR1 PRHDT, CDR2 FYEKMQ (reference sequence). The CDR3 consists of 17 residues. The V and J ends lost 0 bases and 8 bases respectively, with 17 bases between them.

The CDR3 loop reads CASSQGQGGQPQHF. The CDR3 DNA is TGTGCCAGCAGCCAAGGACAGGGAGGTCAGCCCCAGCATTTT. V and J are TRBV4-2 and TRBJ1-5; 7 nucleotides line up with TRBD1. Germline loops: CDR1 LGHNA, CDR2 YNFKEQ. The CDR3 sequence is 14 residues long. The J segment lost 6 bases and the V segment lost 1 base, leaving 3 bases of the junction unmatched.

V usage is TRBV25-1 and J usage is TRBJ1-1; possible D gene TRBD1, 6 bases. This CDR3 comprises 13 residues. Trimming took 7 bases from V and 3 from J, leaving 12 bases between them. The germline V gene encodes CDR1 MGHDK and CDR2 SYGVNS. In nucleotides, the CDR3 is TGTGCCAGCACCCGACAGGAAGACACTGAAGCTTTCTTT. This translates into CASTRQEDTEAFF.

This clone was seen just once. The chain combines TRBV6-5 with TRBJ1-1; no definite D call. The CDR3 loop spans 13 amino acids. V shed 0 bases and J shed 6 bases, with 8 bases lying between them. Per the germline V gene, CDR1 is MNHEY and CDR2 is SVGAGI. CDR3 DNA sequence: TGTGCCAGCAGTTACTCGGACCAGGCTGAAGCTTTCTTT. It specifies CASSYSDQAEAFF.

This clone was seen only once. J is TRBJ2-1 and V is TRBV5-1; tentatively, D is TRBD1 (5 bases). CDR3 size: 12 residues. V lost 5 bases and J lost 8, with 11 bases in between. Germline V CDR1 and CDR2: SGHRS, YFSETQ. The CDR3, as DNA: TGCGCCAGCAGGAGCAGGGTGGATGAGCAGTTCTTC. Translating it yields CASRSRVDEQFF.

The V call is TRBV5-1, the J call TRBJ2-7; the D gene is possibly TRBD1 (6 bases). Trimming removed 4 bases from V and 2 bases from J, with 16 bases in between. Per germline, CDR1 SGHRS and CDR2 YFSETQ. The CDR3 runs to 15 residues. The CDR3 region is CASSMGAGQTYEQYF. Written as DNA, the CDR3 is TGCGCCAGCAGCATGGGGGCGGGCCAGACCTACGAGCAGTACTTC.

This CDR3 reads CASSFEGPYGYTF. The CDR3 DNA reads as TGTGCCAGCAGCTTTGAAGGTCCTTATGGCTACACCTTC. The chain carries TRBV5-4 and TRBJ1-2; D uncertain. The germline gives CDR1 SGHNT, CDR2 YYREEE (reference sequence). V dropped 2 bases and J dropped 5 bases, with 10 bases sitting between them. The CDR3 length is 13 residues.

V and J are TRBV3-1 (or the pseudogene TRBV3-2) and TRBJ2-1; the D is unclear. Trimming removed 1 base at V and 0 bases at J, with 13 bases between. The CDR3 runs to 17 residues. Germline V gives CDR1 LGHDT, CDR2 YNNKEL (reference sequence). Written as DNA, the CDR3 is TGTGCCAGCAGCCAAGGGAAAGGCAGAAGCTCCTACAATGAGCAGTTCTTC. Translated, it gives CASSQGKGRSSYNEQFF.

The chain is built from TRBV11-2 and TRBJ2-1; D is ambiguous. Trimming cost V 5 bases and J 8 bases, with 7 bases left between them. The CDR3 extends over 11 amino acids. Germline V gives CDR1 SGHAT, CDR2 FQNNGV. The CDR3 region is CASSREYEQFF. The DNA of the CDR3 is TGTGCCAGCAGCCGAGAGTATGAGCAGTTCTTC.

V gene TRBV27 combines with J gene TRBJ1-5; tentatively, D is TRBD1 (5 bases). The CDR3 contains 14 residues. CDR1 and CDR2 (germline): MNHEY, SMNVEV (reference sequence). Trimming took off 5 bases at V and 1 base at J, with 9 bases between the two ends. Written as DNA, the CDR3 is TGTGCCAGCAGTCCCCGGGACAGCAATCAGCCCCAGCATTTT. Translation: CASSPRDSNQPQHF.

This rearrangement joins TRBV29-1 to TRBJ1-2; D is unclear. V lost 4 bases, J lost 0 bases, and 3 bases lay in between. Germline-derived CDR1 and CDR2 are SQVTM and ANQGSEA. The CDR3 totals 11 residues. In DNA, the CDR3 is TGCAGCGTTGTCTCTAACTATGGCTACACCTTC. This codes for CSVVSNYGYTF.

This clone was counted a single time. The CDR3 sequence: CASRGFPEAFF. The CDR3 nucleotides are TGTGCCAGCCGGGGGTTCCCTGAAGCTTTCTTT. The chain carries TRBV19 and TRBJ1-1; a weak D match, TRBD1 (5 bases). V lost 9 bases to trimming and J lost 6 bases, with 11 bases between them. Germline V lookup: CDR1 LNHDA, CDR2 SQIVND (reference sequence). The CDR3 is made up of 11 amino acids.

The chain couples TRBV27 to TRBJ2-1, with D tentatively TRBD2 (6 bases). V was pared by 5 bases and J by 1 base, with 15 bases between. The germline gives CDR1 MNHEY, CDR2 SMNVEV (reference sequence). The CDR3 extends over 16 amino acids. CDR3 protein: CASSLLRGNSYNEQFF. CDR3 DNA sequence: TGTGCCAGCAGTCTCCTTCGGGGGAATTCCTACAATGAGCAGTTCTTC.

V is TRBV7-6 and J is TRBJ1-1; D is possibly TRBD1 (5 bases). Germline V gene data show CDR1 as SGHVS and CDR2 as FNYEAQ. V was cut by 6 bases and J by 3 bases, with 14 bases left in between. This CDR3 is 14 amino acids long. The chain's CDR3 is CASRLFQGHTEAFF. Written as DNA, the CDR3 is TGTGCCAGCAGACTTTTCCAGGGTCACACTGAAGCTTTCTTT.

This chain joins TRBV5-1 and TRBJ1-2; D remains unclear. Trimming stripped 1 base from V and 2 bases from J, with 6 bases between. The CDR3 consists of 13 residues. CDR1 and CDR2 (germline): SGHRS, YFSETQ. The CDR3 nucleotides are TGCGCCAGCAGCTTGCGAGACAACTATGGCTACACCTTC. Amino acids: CASSLRDNYGYTF.

The chain recombines TRBV9 with TRBJ2-2; 8 bases fit TRBD1. Unmatched junction bases numbered 5, after V lost 4 bases and J lost 3 bases. From germline, CDR1 is SGDLS and CDR2 YYNGEE. The CDR3 spans 15 residues. In DNA, the CDR3 is TGTGCCAGCAGCACAACAGGGGGTGACACCGGGGAGCTGTTTTTT. This translates into CASSTTGGDTGELFF.

The chain couples TRBV7-9 to TRBJ2-5; D remains unclear. The V end lost 2 bases, the J end lost 1 base, and 11 bases lay between the germline ends. Germline values: CDR1 SEHNR, CDR2 FQNEAQ (reference sequence). The CDR3 has 15 amino acids. CDR3 sequence: CASSLFLPGQETQYF. DNA for the CDR3: TGTGCCAGCAGCTTATTTTTGCCGGGCCAAGAGACCCAGTACTTC.

The chain employs TRBV18 and TRBJ1-2; D uncertain. This CDR3 contains 16 residues. Germline CDR1 reads KGHSH; CDR2 reads LQKENI. Trimming shortened V by 4 bases and J by 0 bases, and 15 bases separated the two germline ends. This CDR3 is CASSLTEGSTNYGYTF. In DNA, the CDR3 is TGTGCCAGCTCACTTACAGAGGGATCAACTAACTATGGCTACACCTTC.

The gene calls are TRBV3-1 (or the pseudogene TRBV3-2) and TRBJ1-2; 8 bases fit TRBD1. In germline, CDR1 is LGHDT, CDR2 YNNKEL (reference sequence). CDR3 size: 15 residues. Trimming removed 3 bases from V and 4 bases from J; junction bases left unmatched: 7. CDR3 nucleotide sequence: TGTGCCAGCAGCCAGGGCCCAGGGGGCTCCTATGGCTACACCTTC. It is translated as CASSQGPGGSYGYTF.

The V and J genes are TRBV3-1 (or the pseudogene TRBV3-2) and TRBJ1-5; D unresolved. CDR3 length: 16 residues. Trimming cost V 0 bases and J 1 base, with 10 bases left between them. From germline, CDR1 is LGHDT and CDR2 YNNKEL (reference sequence). Here the CDR3 reads CASSQEGGKSNQPQHF. CDR3 nucleotides: TGTGCCAGCAGCCAAGAAGGAGGGAAGAGCAATCAGCCCCAGCATTTT.

This clone has only one observation. The chain couples TRBV4-1 to TRBJ2-7, with a tentative D call TRBD1 (6 bases). V was shortened by 3 bases and J by 3 bases, with 9 bases between the two germline ends. CDR3 length: 13 amino acids. Germline V gives CDR1 MGHRA, CDR2 YSYEKL. The CDR3 reads CASSQVQGYEQYF. DNA of the CDR3: TGCGCCAGCAGCCAGGTACAGGGCTACGAGCAGTACTTC.